One sample yielded the 3 T cell receptor beta chains listed below, sequenced in a study of Ad26.COV2.S vaccination and SARS-CoV-2 variants. The repertoire was sequenced with immunoSEQ multiplex PCR; TCRdb's copy has only in-frame clones and lacks some. The table shows fewer than 800,000 clones, with 89% occurring only once. The treatment: 19 received Ad26.COV2.S at low or high dose, single or two shots; roughly five received placebo; per-sample allocation not given. Sampling took place 63 days after the first vaccine or placebo injection. The sample here was peripheral blood, taken in a trial of Ad26.COV2.S vaccine versus placebo. Receptors originate from a person between 18 and 60 years old who received the Ad26.COV2.S COVID-19 vaccine or a placebo.

The V call is TRBV7-2, the J call TRBJ2-5; 8 bases match TRBD1. J gave up 5 bases and V 1 base, and 6 bases lay outside the gene matches. The CDR3 covers 15 residues. Germline loops: CDR1 SGHTA, CDR2 FQGNSA. The CDR3 DNA reads as TGTGCCAGCAGCTTAGGGACAGGGTCAGGGGAGACCCAGTACTTC. Its translation: CASSLGTGSGETQYF. Looking up the rest from reference TRBV7-2 and TRBJ2-5 gives the full variable domain: GAGVSQSPSNKVTEKGKDVELRCDPISGHTALYWYRQSLGQGLEFLIYFQGNSAPDKSGLPSDRFSAERTGGSVSTLTIQRTQQEDSAVYLCASSLGTGSGETQYFGPGTRLLVL.

The chain is built from TRBV19 and TRBJ2-5; D is ambiguous. There are 14 residues in the CDR3. V was pared by 3 bases and J by 1 base, with 9 bases between. CDR1 LNHDA and CDR2 SQIVND come from the germline V gene (reference sequence). CDR3 loop: CASSMSSLQETQYF. In DNA form, the CDR3 reads TGTGCCAGTAGTATGAGCAGTCTCCAAGAGACCCAGTACTTC. Combining the CDR3 with reference TRBV19 and TRBJ2-5 gives the whole variable domain DGGITQSPKYLFRKEGQNVTLSCEQNLNHDAMYWYRQDPGQGLRLIYYSQIVNDFQKGDIAEGYSVSREKKESFPLTVTSAQKNPTAFYLCASSMSSLQETQYFGPGTRLLVL.

This chain uses TRBV7-9 with TRBJ2-1; 10 bases are shared with TRBD2. CDR1 SEHNR and CDR2 FQNEAQ come from the germline V gene (reference sequence). This CDR3 spans 15 amino acids. V lost 2 bases and J lost 8; bases outside the gene matches: 6. In nucleotides, the CDR3 is TGTGCCAGCAGCTTAAGGCTAGCGGGAGTCTATGAGCAGTTCTTC. Encoded protein: CASSLRLAGVYEQFF.